This is a list of T cell receptor beta chains from one sample in a study of beta chain features in type 1 diabetes. Produced via immunoSEQ multiplex PCR; TCRdb's table is partial and in-frame only. The sample shows approximately 150,000 clones, roughly 10% of them seen only once. The specimen sequenced was central memory CD4+ T cells from blood. The receptor source for this set is a woman aged 40 to 50 in good health. Each CDR3 is given with its conserved first and last residue. Each record gives: CDR3 DNA, CDR3 protein, J gene, clone size, V gene, D gene. The D gene is left open where the match is weak. Clone size is shown for a subset of rows, as once, few, many or a class of expanded clone.

TGTGCCAGCAGCTCCATGAACGAGCAGTACTTC CASSSMNEQYF TRBJ2-7 few TRBV6-6 NA
TGCGCCAGCAGCCAAGGGAGGGGAGGGTCGAACAATGAGCAGTTCTTC CASSQGRGGSNNEQFF TRBJ2-1 many TRBV4-1 TRBD2
TGTGCCAGCAGCGCATCAACGGGACAGTACACCATATATTTT CASSASTGQYTIYF TRBJ1-3 NA TRBV9 TRBD1
TGTGCCAGCAGTTCGACAGCGCGGACAGATACGCAGTATTTT CASSSTARTDTQYF TRBJ2-3 few TRBV28 NA
TGTGCCAGTAGTATGGGCAGGGAAAACTATGGCTACACCTTC CASSMGRENYGYTF TRBJ1-2 NA TRBV19 NA
TGTGCCAGCAGTTTATCACTAACTAATGAAAAACTGTTTTTT CASSLSLTNEKLFF TRBJ1-4 NA TRBV6-5 NA
TGTGCCAGCAGCTTACAGGGTTCGAACACCGGGGAGCTGTTTTTT CASSLQGSNTGELFF TRBJ2-2 NA TRBV5-6 NA
TGTGCCAGCAGCTTAGTGGCCCCCGGCGGCGAGCAGTACTTC CASSLVAPGGEQYF TRBJ2-7 few TRBV7-8 NA
TGTGCCAGCAGCTCCAACCAGGATGGAGATACGCAGTATTTT CASSSNQDGDTQYF TRBJ2-3 once TRBV7-9 NA
TGTGCCAGCAGCCTTGGACAGGGGAAGGTGGGGGACACTGAAGCTTTCTTT CASSLGQGKVGDTEAFF TRBJ1-1 few TRBV7-2 TRBD1
TGTGCCAGTAGGGGACAGGGGATCGGTTCACCCCTCCACTTT CASRGQGIGSPLHF TRBJ1-6 NA TRBV19 TRBD1
TGCGCCACCAATACAGGGGGGAACACTGAAGCTTTCTTT CATNTGGNTEAFF TRBJ1-1 NA TRBV5-1 TRBD1
TGCGCCAGCAGCCGCCTAGCGGGCGAGGCAGATACGCAGTATTTT CASSRLAGEADTQYF TRBJ2-3 NA TRBV5-1 TRBD2
TGTGCCAGCAGCTTTTATCTAAGCGATGAGCAGTTCTTC CASSFYLSDEQFF TRBJ2-1 NA TRBV7-6 NA
TGTGCTAGCAGCTTAGGCGGCAGACCTAGCTCCTACAATGAGCAGTTCTTC CASSLGGRPSSYNEQFF TRBJ2-1 NA TRBV7-2 NA
TGCGCCAGCAGCTACGGACTAGCGGGGGGGTCCTACGAGCAGTACTTC CASSYGLAGGSYEQYF TRBJ2-7 NA TRBV5-1 TRBD2
TGCGCCAGCCAGGACAGCGGGGGGAACACCATATATTTT CASQDSGGNTIYF TRBJ1-3 NA TRBV5-1 NA
TGCGCCAGCAGCTTGCGGGCTCAGGGTGATCAGAGCTACACCTTC CASSLRAQGDQSYTF TRBJ1-2 few TRBV5-1 NA
TGTGCCAGCAAAGGGCGGCCGGGGGTCGACAATGAGCAGTTCTTC CASKGRPGVDNEQFF TRBJ2-1 NA TRBV21-1 NA
TGTGCCTCTTCCAGTAGCGGGGGAGGCTACAATGAGCAGTTCTTC CASSSSGGGYNEQFF TRBJ2-1 NA TRBV7-8 TRBD2
TGTGCCAGCAGTGACTACTTAGCGGGGGGTGGGGGAGAGACCCAGTACTTC CASSDYLAGGGGETQYF TRBJ2-5 NA TRBV6-1 TRBD2
TGTGCCAGCAGCTTGGGCGGCAGGAACACTGAAGCTTTCTTT CASSLGGRNTEAFF TRBJ1-1 NA TRBV5-6 NA
TGTGCCAGCGGCCAGGGGGGCTATGGCTACACCTTC CASGQGGYGYTF TRBJ1-2 NA TRBV5-6 TRBD1
TGCAGTGCTAGCCCCGGAGATGGCTACACCTTC CSASPGDGYTF TRBJ1-2 NA TRBV20-1 NA
TGTGCCAGCAGTCCTCTAGCGAACCCCTACAATGAGCAGTTCTTC CASSPLANPYNEQFF TRBJ2-1 few TRBV6-5 NA
TGCGCCAGCAACCCTGGCCCGGGGTCCTACGAGCAGTACTTC CASNPGPGSYEQYF TRBJ2-7 many TRBV5-1 NA
TGTGCCAGCAGCCAAGCCGCGGGAGACTATGGCTACACCTTC CASSQAAGDYGYTF TRBJ1-2 NA TRBV6-6 NA
TGTGCCAGCTCACCGCCCAGCGGGATCAATGAGCAGTTCTTC CASSPPSGINEQFF TRBJ2-1 NA TRBV18 TRBD2
TGTGCCAGCAGTTACAGCGCAACAGGGCAATGGGAGCAGTTCTTC CASSYSATGQWEQFF TRBJ2-1 few TRBV6-5 NA
TGCGCCAGCAGCCACTATAGGACCAGCGGGGATGAGCAGTTCTTC CASSHYRTSGDEQFF TRBJ2-1 NA TRBV4-3 TRBD2
TGTGCCAGCAGTGGAAGCGGGGGGATGAAAGAGACCCAGTACTTC CASSGSGGMKETQYF TRBJ2-5 NA TRBV2 TRBD2
TGCGCCAGCAGCTTGGGAGGAGCTGACTCTGGGGCCAACGTCCTGACTTTC CASSLGGADSGANVLTF TRBJ2-6 NA TRBV5-1 NA
TGTGCCAGCAGTCGAGGGAACCTAGAGACCCAGTACTTC CASSRGNLETQYF TRBJ2-5 few TRBV6-6 NA
TGTGCCAGCAGCCAAGCCGGGACAGGGGTCAGAGGCTACACCTTC CASSQAGTGVRGYTF TRBJ1-2 NA TRBV14 TRBD1
TGTGCCACATCGCAGGGGCCGGGAACTGAAGCTTTCTTT CATSQGPGTEAFF TRBJ1-1 NA TRBV10-3 NA
TGTGCCAGCAGCGCTACTCAGGGCCAGCCCCAGCATTTT CASSATQGQPQHF TRBJ1-5 few TRBV7-2 NA
TGTGCCAGCAGCTTAACCTACGAGACTGAAGCTTTCTTT CASSLTYETEAFF TRBJ1-1 few TRBV7-9 NA
TGTGCCAGCAGCGTACAGGGTATACATGGCTACACCTTC CASSVQGIHGYTF TRBJ1-2 few TRBV5-4 NA
TGTGCCGTAAGCGGGGGGGACGATACAGATACGCAGTATTTT CAVSGGDDTDTQYF TRBJ2-3 few TRBV6-1 TRBD2
TGTGCCAGCAGATGGACAGCCCAAGAGACCCAGTACTTC CASRWTAQETQYF TRBJ2-5 NA TRBV6-5 NA
TGCGCCAGCAGCCAAGATCTTGCGGGGGCGGATAGCAATCAGCCCCAGCATTTT CASSQDLAGADSNQPQHF TRBJ1-5 few TRBV4-1 NA
TGTGCCAGCTCACCTGTTAGCGGCGCCGGGGGGGAGACCCAGTACTTC CASSPVSGAGGETQYF TRBJ2-5 NA TRBV18 TRBD2
TGCGCCAGCAGTCAGGGGGCCGCGGATACGCAGTATTTT CASSQGAADTQYF TRBJ2-3 few TRBV4-1 TRBD1
TGTGCCAGCAGCTTCCGGTCATTCGACTCTGGGGCCAACGTCCTGACTTTC CASSFRSFDSGANVLTF TRBJ2-6 NA TRBV5-5 NA
TGTGCCAGTAGTGCTGATACAGGGCCCAAAAACATTCAGTACTTC CASSADTGPKNIQYF TRBJ2-4 few TRBV19 NA
TGTGCCAGCAGTTCCGGGGGTAGCTCCTACAATGAGCAGTTCTTC CASSSGGSSYNEQFF TRBJ2-1 many TRBV5-4 NA